This T cell receptor beta chain emerged from a study of cytomegalovirus exposure and HLA in healthy donors. Germline values: CDR1 SQVTM, CDR2 ANQGSEA. Trimming cost V 1 base and J 10 bases, with 14 bases left between them. The CDR3 is made up of 13 amino acids. Some clones are missing from TCRdb's copy, which holds only in-frame ones; the method was immunoSEQ multiplex PCR. The repertoire includes approximately 230,000 clones, about 90% of them detected once, and around 12% sits in the top ten. The count of this clone is one. What was sequenced was PBMCs. The receptor comes from a man aged 18 to 30 in good health and CMV-seropositive. The gene calls are TRBV29-1 and TRBJ2-1; a weak D match, TRBD2 (5 bases). CDR3 protein: CSVEATIKAEQFF. DNA of the CDR3: TGCAGCGTTGAAGCGACTATCAAGGCAGAGCAGTTCTTC.